This T cell receptor (beta chain) is from a study of T cell changes during pregnancy in multiple sclerosis. Sequencing was performed with immunoSEQ multiplex PCR; in TCRdb, only in-frame clones are kept and a portion is missing. The table shows just over 65,000 clones, with under 95% occurring only once. Germline V CDR1 and CDR2: MGHDK, SYGVNS. The CDR3 totals 13 residues. V was pared by 11 bases and J by 1 base, with 2 bases of the junction left unmatched. The chain links TRBV25-1 to TRBJ2-3, with 11 bases fitting TRBD1. Source: peripheral blood, taken in the second trimester of pregnancy. The TCR comes from a female donor with multiple sclerosis, enrolled in a pregnancy study. CDR3 in amino acids: CALGQGGTDTQYF. In DNA, the CDR3 is TGTGCCCTGGGACAGGGGGGCACAGATACGCAGTATTTT.